Detailed here is one TCR beta chain. Its antigen is still unknown. The junction differs from germline at one of its ends, possibly a read error. CDR1 is SSHAT, CDR2 FNYEAQ, per germline (reference sequence). The CDR3 runs to 14 residues. The data were taken from a study of T cells in Graves' hyperthyroidism and ophthalmopathy. Whole-study context: Prior to any treatment, at the point of initial diagnosis, peripheral blood was collected. Study observations and caveats: Expanded thyroid clonotypes (above 0.001) were mostly also found in blood. In validation, the model predicted ophthalmopathy. These predictions came a median about 6.5 months before onset.

From RNA transcripts, TCR beta CDR3 regions were amplified. HTBI primers were used for first-round RT-PCR of the TCR CDR3. TCRdb itself ran the multiplex PCR reads through MiXCR, one entry per CDR3 protein. This table holds approximately 200,000 distinct CDR3 sequences, approximately 20% found once. Patients were excluded for uncontrolled infection, other autoimmune disease, pregnancy or lactation. The V call is TRBV7-7, the J call TRBJ2-5; D is perhaps TRBD1 or TRBD2 (5 bases each). Sequencing was carried out using blood. The source is a man aged 35-49 years with Graves' hyperthyroidism. In DNA, the CDR3 is TGTGCTAGCAGCTCTTCCGGGGCCCAAGAGACCCAGTACTTC. It is translated as CASSSSGAQETQYF.